This TCR beta chain was sequenced during a study of read filtering for tumor transcriptome and immune sequencing. The germline gives CDR1 DFQATT, CDR2 SNEGSKA (reference sequence). CDR3 size: 13 residues. Trimming removed 6 bases at V and 5 bases at J, with 14 bases between. The library was built from 400 ng RNA with molecular barcoded adaptors for alpha/delta and beta/gamma chains. TCRdb re-analysed the reads in MiXCR, keeping a single row per CDR3 protein. In the table there are some 15,000 distinct CDR3 sequences, about a fifth of which are singletons. The sequencing sample was made of a population of CD138-negative cells sorted from bone marrow. The receptor comes from a donor aged 40 or over with multiple myeloma. V usage is TRBV20-1 and J usage is TRBJ2-1; a possible D gene is TRBD2 (5 bases). DNA of the CDR3: TGCAGTGCCATCGGCGGGCGCAACAATGAGCAGTTCTTC. Amino acid sequence: CSAIGGRNNEQFF.